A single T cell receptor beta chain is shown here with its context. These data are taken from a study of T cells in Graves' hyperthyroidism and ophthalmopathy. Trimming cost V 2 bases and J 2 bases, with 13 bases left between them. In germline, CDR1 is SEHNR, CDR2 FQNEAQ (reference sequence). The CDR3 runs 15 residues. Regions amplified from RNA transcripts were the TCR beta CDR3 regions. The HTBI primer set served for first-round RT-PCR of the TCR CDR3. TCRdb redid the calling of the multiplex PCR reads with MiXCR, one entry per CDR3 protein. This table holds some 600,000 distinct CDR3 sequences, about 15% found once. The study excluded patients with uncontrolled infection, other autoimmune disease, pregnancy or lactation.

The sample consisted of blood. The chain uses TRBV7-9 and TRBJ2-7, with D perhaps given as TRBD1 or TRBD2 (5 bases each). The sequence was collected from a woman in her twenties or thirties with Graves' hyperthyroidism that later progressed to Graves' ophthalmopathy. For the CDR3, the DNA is TGTGCCAGCAGCTTACCGGGATTGGGGGCCTACGAGCAGTACTTC. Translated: CASSLPGLGAYEQYF.